Here is one T cell receptor (beta chain) with its context. What it binds is unknown. Unique molecular identifiers featured in how the TCRbeta library was prepared. MiXCR, run by TCRdb on the PCR reads, gives a single entry per CDR3 protein. This repertoire shows 450,000 to 700,000 distinct CDR3 sequences, 25% to 30% found once; its top ten account for approximately 33%. V lost 6 bases to trimming and J lost 4 bases; unmatched junction nucleotides: 9. The CDR3 runs 15 residues. The germline V gene encodes CDR1 DFQATT and CDR2 SNEGSKA (reference sequence). The data were taken from a study of T-cell reconstitution after alpha-beta-depleted transplantation in children. Points from the study as a whole: Several hundred rapidly expanded clones from non-depleted graft cells reportedly supplied alpha-beta T cells about two months post-transplant. The study traced high day-60 TCRbeta diversity in some patients to surviving recipient T cells and thymic progenitors.

This chain connects TRBV20-1 to TRBJ2-3; 11 nucleotides align to TRBD2. The TCR originated in a boy under two years old with Wiskott-Aldrich syndrome, due to receive a stem cell transplant. The specimen comprised PBMCs, sampled before TCRalphabeta/CD19-depleted stem cell transplant. The CDR3 DNA reads TGCAGTGCCCCGATAGCGGGAGGGCCCCCAGATACGCAGTATTTT. Encoded protein: CSAPIAGGPPDTQYF.